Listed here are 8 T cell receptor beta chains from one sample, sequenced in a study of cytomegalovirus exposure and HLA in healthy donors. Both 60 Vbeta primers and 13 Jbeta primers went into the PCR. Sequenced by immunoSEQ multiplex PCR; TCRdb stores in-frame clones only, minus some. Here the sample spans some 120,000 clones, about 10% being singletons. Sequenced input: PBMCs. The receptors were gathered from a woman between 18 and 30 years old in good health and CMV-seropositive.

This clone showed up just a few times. The chain's CDR3 is CASSLTGTGNTEAFF. DNA for the CDR3: TGCGCCAGCAGCTTGACCGGGACAGGAAACACTGAAGCTTTCTTT. The chain links TRBV5-1 to TRBJ1-1; 8 nucleotides align to TRBD1. The CDR3 spans 15 residues. The ends lost 1 base at V and 2 bases at J; junction bases unmatched: 4. The germline V gene encodes CDR1 SGHRS and CDR2 YFSETQ.

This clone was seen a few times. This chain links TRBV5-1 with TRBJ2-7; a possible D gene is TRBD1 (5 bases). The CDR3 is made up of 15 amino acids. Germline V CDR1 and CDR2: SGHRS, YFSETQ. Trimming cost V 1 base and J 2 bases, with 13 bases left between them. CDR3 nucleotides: TGCGCCAGCAGCTTGTCCCAGGGCCGGACCTACGAGCAGTACTTC. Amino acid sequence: CASSLSQGRTYEQYF.

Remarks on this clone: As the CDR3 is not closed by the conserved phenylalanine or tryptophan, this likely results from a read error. CDR3 sequence reads: CSVEFTRTEAFV. DNA for the CDR3: TGCAGCGTTGAATTCACGCGCACTGAAGCTTTCGTT. The chain joins TRBV29-1 to TRBJ1-1; D call uncertain. Germline loops: CDR1 SQVTM, CDR2 ANQGSEA. Trimming removed 2 bases from V and 4 bases from J, with 8 bases in between. The CDR3 is made up of 12 amino acids.

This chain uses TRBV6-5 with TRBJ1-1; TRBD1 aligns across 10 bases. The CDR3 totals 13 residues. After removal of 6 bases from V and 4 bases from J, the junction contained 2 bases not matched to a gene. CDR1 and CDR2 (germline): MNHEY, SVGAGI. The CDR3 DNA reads TGTGCCAGCAGGACAGGGGGCTCCACTGAAGCTTTCTTT. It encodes CASRTGGSTEAFF.

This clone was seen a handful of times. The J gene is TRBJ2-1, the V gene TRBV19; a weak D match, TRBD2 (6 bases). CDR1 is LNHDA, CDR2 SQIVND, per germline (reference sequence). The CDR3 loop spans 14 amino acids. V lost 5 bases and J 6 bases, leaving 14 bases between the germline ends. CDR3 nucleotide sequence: TGTGCCAGTAGTGTCCCGGGACTTACCAATGAGCAGTTCTTC. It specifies CASSVPGLTNEQFF.

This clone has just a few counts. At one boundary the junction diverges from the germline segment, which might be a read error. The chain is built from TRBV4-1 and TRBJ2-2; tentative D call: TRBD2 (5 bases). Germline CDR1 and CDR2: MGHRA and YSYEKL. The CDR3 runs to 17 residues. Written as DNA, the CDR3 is TGCACCAGCAGCTACGGACTGGCCGTTACGAACACCGGGGAGCTGTTTTTT. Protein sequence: CTSSYGLAVTNTGELFF.

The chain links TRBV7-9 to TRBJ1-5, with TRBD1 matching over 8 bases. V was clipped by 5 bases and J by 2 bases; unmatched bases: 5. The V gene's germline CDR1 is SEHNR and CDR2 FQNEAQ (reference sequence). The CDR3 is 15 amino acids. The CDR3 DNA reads TGTGCCAGCAGCCGGACAGGGAAAGGCAATCAGCCCCAGCATTTT. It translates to CASSRTGKGNQPQHF.

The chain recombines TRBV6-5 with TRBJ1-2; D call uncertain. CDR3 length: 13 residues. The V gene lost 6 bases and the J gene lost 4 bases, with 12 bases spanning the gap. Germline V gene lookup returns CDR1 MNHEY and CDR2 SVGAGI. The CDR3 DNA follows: TGTGCCAGCAGGGGGTCCGCGGGCTATGGCTACACCTTC. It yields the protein CASRGSAGYGYTF.